This T cell receptor (beta chain) was observed in a study of control samples from healthy donors and cancer patients. Trimming at V came to 6 bases and at J to 4 bases, leaving 20 bases not matched to a gene. CDR1 and CDR2 from the germline V gene are MDHEN and SYDVKM. The CDR3 loop spans 21 amino acids. Assay: immunoSEQ multiplex PCR; the TCRdb copy retains only in-frame clones and omits some. The sample carries about 130,000 clones, roughly 87% recorded once. The source is a man aged 18 to 29 in good health. The material sequenced was blood. V usage is TRBV28 and J usage is TRBJ2-6; TRBD2 matches at 11 bases. CDR3 amino acids: CASSSILLAGGLYSGANVLTF. CDR3 DNA: TGTGCCAGCAGCTCCATCCTTTTAGCGGGAGGGCTATACTCCGGGGCCAACGTCCTGACTTTC.